This TCR beta chain appears in the sequencing data of a study of shared clonotypes between healthy human individuals. Turning to the study itself: With ages of 18 to 49, the donors were a couple of women and a few men.

Each PCR replicate from the sorted subsets contained 150 to 200 ng DNA, which is some 32,000 T cell genomes. Sequencing was performed with immunoSEQ multiplex PCR; in TCRdb, only in-frame clones are kept and a portion is missing. The table has around 2.5 million clones, 93% seen once. Trimming at V came to 5 bases and at J to 7 bases, leaving 25 bases not matched to a gene. Germline CDR1 reads PRHDT; CDR2 reads FYEKMQ (reference sequence). There are 21 residues in the CDR3. General study findings and limits: Naive subsets typically showed greater estimated richness than memory subsets.

About this clone: Its specificity is not known.

The origin of this receptor is a man aged 18 to 29 in good health. Some clones in this sample may be carry-over from other donors' samples. The sequenced sample was naive CD4+ T cells from PBMCs. Subset in this sample: CD45RA+ positively selected. The rearrangement joins TRBV13 to TRBJ2-2; 10 bases match TRBD2. In DNA, the CDR3 is TGTGCCAGCAGCACCGGTGTAGGGACTAGCGTATCCCGGGGAACCGTCGGGGAGCTGTTTTTT. As protein: CASSTGVGTSVSRGTVGELFF.